This T cell receptor beta chain was observed in a study of shared clonotypes between healthy human individuals. Study-wide results and limits: Read depth was anticipated to influence clonotype sharing among donors.

Trimming at V came to 3 bases and at J to 4 bases, leaving 14 bases not matched to a gene. CDR1 and CDR2 (germline): MNHEY, SMNVEV (reference sequence). CDR3 size: 17 residues. In the case of this clone: Its antigen is as yet unknown.

Per the original methods: ImmunoSEQ junction-only sequences lacked quality scores, so their filtering differed. Generated by immunoSEQ multiplex PCR, the TCRdb table keeps only in-frame clones and is missing some. V and J calls and clone size are copied from that table; D and trimming were computed from the DNA. The data show about 2.4 million clones, with roughly 93% seen just once and around 0.37% held by the top ten. The rearrangement joins TRBV27 to TRBJ1-1; 7 bases are shared with TRBD1. The sequenced sample was naive CD4+ T cells from PBMCs. Documented subset: CD45RA+ positively selected. The receptor comes from a man between 18 and 35 years old in good health. Some clones in this sample may be carry-over from other donors' samples. CDR3 sequence (DNA): TGTGCCAGCAGTTTTAGGCTAGGGAGGGGGCTGGGCACTGAAGCTTTCTTT. This sequence encodes CASSFRLGRGLGTEAFF.